The next 7 T cell receptor beta chains were all read from a single sample in a study of monozygotic twins with inflammatory bowel disease. Using the 5' RACE reads, TCRdb records one entry per CDR3 protein without DNA. In all, the sample yields 70,000 to 95,000 distinct CDR3 sequences. Material for sequencing was blood. The receptor source for this set is a human donor with ulcerative colitis or Crohn's disease, or a healthy co-twin of an affected twin (not recorded which).

The V gene is TRBV6-2 or TRBV6-3, the J gene TRBJ2-5; TCRdb designates TRBD2, a call that cannot be tested without DNA. The germline V gene has CDR1 MNHEY and CDR2 SVGEGT. There are 14 residues in the CDR3. CDR3 loop: CASSSSGASETQYF.

V usage is TRBV25-1 and J usage is TRBJ1-3. CDR3 size: 14 residues. Germline lookup yields CDR1 MGHDK and CDR2 SYGVNS. CDR3 amino acids: CASSDWVSGNTIYF.

This chain connects TRBV5-1 to TRBJ2-1; without DNA, the TCRdb call of TRBD2 cannot be checked. This CDR3 has 15 amino acids. CDR1 is SGHRS and CDR2 is YFSETQ in the germline V gene. This CDR3 reads CASSSGGTLYNEQFF.

The V gene is TRBV18, the J gene TRBJ1-1. The CDR3 consists of 14 residues. Germline lookup yields CDR1 KGHSH and CDR2 LQKENI. The CDR3 region is CASSPTGVGGEAFF.

The V gene is TRBV25-1, the J gene TRBJ1-1. The CDR3 has 14 residues. Germline V lookup: CDR1 MGHDK, CDR2 SYGVNS. The CDR3 sequence is CASGRGGVNTEAFF.

This sequence joins TRBV29-1 and TRBJ2-3. The germline gives CDR1 SQVTM, CDR2 ANQGSEA. This CDR3 comprises 13 residues. The CDR3 here is CSVDAGNTDTQYF.

The genes are TRBV29-1 and TRBJ2-3; the TRBD1 assignment by TCRdb is unverifiable without DNA. This CDR3 contains 14 residues. Per germline, CDR1 SQVTM and CDR2 ANQGSEA. The CDR3 reads CSVGAGRGQDTQYF.